Listed here are 20 T cell receptor beta chains from one sample, sequenced in a study of T cell responses to AZD1222 COVID-19 vaccine. Measured with immunoSEQ multiplex PCR; TCRdb has only the in-frame clones, and not every one. The data hold about 130,000 clones, with 80% to 95% observed a single time. The input for sequencing was peripheral blood, taken 28 days after the second AZD1222 dose. The origin of the receptors is an adult who received the AZD1222 COVID-19 vaccine.

Only one count was recorded for this clone. The gene calls are TRBV7-8 and TRBJ1-1; D may be TRBD1 (5 bases). Trimming took off 1 base at V and 4 bases at J, with 19 bases between the two ends. This CDR3 has 17 residues. Per germline, CDR1 SGHVS and CDR2 FQNEAQ. The CDR3 nucleotides read TGTGCCAGCAGCTTAGGACGGGCGGGGGGTTCGCTCACTGAAGCTTTCTTT. Translating it yields CASSLGRAGGSLTEAFF.

This chain connects TRBV7-2 to TRBJ2-1; 10 positions agree with TRBD1. There are 15 residues in the CDR3. CDR1 SGHTA and CDR2 FQGNSA come from the germline V gene. Unmatched junction bases numbered 1, after V lost 3 bases and J lost 2 bases. CDR3 DNA sequence: TGTGCCAGCAGCTTGGGACAGGGGACCTACAATGAGCAGTTCTTC. This sequence encodes CASSLGQGTYNEQFF.

The rearrangement uses TRBV3-1 (or the pseudogene TRBV3-2) and TRBJ2-1; D is perhaps TRBD2 (6 bases). The length of the CDR3 is 15 residues. Germline V lookup: CDR1 LGHDT, CDR2 YNNKEL (reference sequence). The ends were cut back, 3 bases at V and 4 bases at J, with 13 bases in the middle. Here the CDR3 DNA reads TGTGCCAGCAGCCAGTACCGGGGGAGTTACAATGAGCAGTTCTTC. Its protein is CASSQYRGSYNEQFF.

The V call is TRBV2, the J call TRBJ2-5; 7 bases agree with TRBD1. V lost 8 bases and J lost 4; bases outside the gene matches: 10. Looked up from germline, CDR1 is SNHLY and CDR2 is FYNNEI. This CDR3 region has 14 residues. CDR3 sequence reads: CASRTGRIVETQYF. The DNA of the CDR3 is TGTGCCAGCCGGACAGGAAGGATAGTAGAGACCCAGTACTTC. Looking up the rest from reference TRBV2 and TRBJ2-5 gives the full variable domain: EPEVTQTPSHQVTQMGQEVILRCVPISNHLYFYWYRQILGQKVEFLVSFYNNEISEKSEIFDDQFSVERPDGSNFTLKIRSTKLEDSAMYFCASRTGRIVETQYFGPGTRLLVL.

J is TRBJ1-2 and V is TRBV4-1; 9 bases are shared with TRBD1. V lost 4 bases to trimming and J lost 7 bases; unmatched junction nucleotides: 7. The CDR3 spans 14 residues. CDR1 is MGHRA, CDR2 YSYEKL, per germline. The CDR3 region has the DNA TGCGCCAGCAGCCTCGGACAGGGGAGTGGTGGCTACACCTTC. Translated, it gives CASSLGQGSGGYTF.

This clone was seen only once. The chain carries TRBV11-3 and TRBJ1-6; D unresolved. The CDR3 has 14 residues. Germline V lookup: CDR1 SGHNT, CDR2 YENEEA. V dropped 3 bases and J dropped 5 bases, with 8 bases sitting between them. DNA of the CDR3: TGTGCCAGCAGCTTGGGTCCTAATAATTCACCCCTCCACTTT. Residues: CASSLGPNNSPLHF.

The chain has TRBV6-1 and TRBJ2-7; D is possibly TRBD1 or TRBD2 (5 bases each). Germline values: CDR1 MNHNS, CDR2 SASEGT. The CDR3 covers 14 residues. The germline V and J ends were trimmed by 3 bases and 2 bases, with 11 bases remaining between them. DNA for the CDR3: TGTGCCAGCAGTGAGGGACCCTCGCCCTACGAGCAGTACTTC. Translated: CASSEGPSPYEQYF.

The chain recombines TRBV7-9 with TRBJ2-7, with D possibly being TRBD1 or TRBD2 (5 bases each). Deletions cut 5 bases from V and 6 bases from J, with 17 bases between. The germline CDR1 and CDR2 sequences are SEHNR and FQNEAQ (reference sequence). CDR3 size: 14 residues. The CDR3, as DNA: TGTGCCAGCAGCGGGGGACGGTTGGTAGCCGAGCAGTACTTC. Translated: CASSGGRLVAEQYF.

The J gene is TRBJ1-5, the V gene TRBV4-1, with D perhaps TRBD1 (5 bases). V was clipped by 0 bases and J by 2 bases, with 26 bases between them. Germline CDR1 MGHRA, CDR2 YSYEKL. The CDR3 covers 21 residues. The CDR3 DNA sequence: TGCGCCAGCAGCCAAGATAGACGGTACAAATCTCAGGGTATCCGCAATCAGCCCCAGCATTTT. Its translation is CASSQDRRYKSQGIRNQPQHF.

This clone was counted only a few times. The V gene is TRBV5-1, the J gene TRBJ2-4, with a weak D call TRBD2 (5 bases). Germline V lookup: CDR1 SGHRS, CDR2 YFSETQ. Trimming took 3 bases from V and 8 from J, leaving 15 bases between them. The CDR3 consists of 14 residues. For the CDR3, the DNA is TGCGCCAGCAGCTCTGCTAGCCCCCAAGACATTCAGTACTTC. Translating gives CASSSASPQDIQYF.

This clone showed up just once. V is TRBV13 and J is TRBJ2-3; perhaps D is TRBD1 or TRBD2 (6 bases each). V gave up 5 bases and J gave up 2 bases, with 17 bases separating them. The CDR3 is made up of 16 amino acids. In germline, CDR1 is PRHDT, CDR2 FYEKMQ (reference sequence). The CDR3: CASSTPEGGDTDTQYF. The CDR3 DNA is TGTGCCAGCAGCACCCCGGAGGGGGGTGACACAGATACGCAGTATTTT.

Only one count was recorded for this clone. The chain carries TRBV27 and TRBJ2-7; D gene ambiguous. Germline V gene lookup returns CDR1 MNHEY and CDR2 SMNVEV (reference sequence). Between the trimmed V and J ends, which lost 3 bases and 3 bases, there was a span of 3 bases. The CDR3 runs 11 residues. The CDR3 DNA reads TGTGCCAGCAGTTTTAACTACGAGCAGTACTTC. As protein: CASSFNYEQYF.

The rearrangement links TRBV19 to TRBJ1-4, with 8 bases matching TRBD1. J gave up 2 bases and V 5 bases, and 4 bases lay outside the gene matches. The germline V gene has CDR1 LNHDA and CDR2 SQIVND (reference sequence). This CDR3 spans 15 amino acids. The CDR3 bases are TGTGCCAGTAGTTTCTGGACAGGGACTAATGAAAAACTGTTTTTT. The encoded protein is CASSFWTGTNEKLFF.

The genes are TRBV5-1 and TRBJ2-2, with 8 bases identical to TRBD1. Looked up from germline, CDR1 is SGHRS and CDR2 is YFSETQ. The CDR3 length is 15 residues. After removal of 2 bases from V and 7 bases from J, the junction contained 7 bases not matched to a gene. This CDR3 reads CASSFQGAVGGELFF. CDR3 nucleotide sequence: TGCGCCAGCAGCTTCCAGGGGGCAGTCGGCGGGGAGCTGTTTTTT.

This rearrangement joins TRBV18 to TRBJ1-1; TRBD1 matches 7 bases. Germline trimming cut 4 bases from V and 1 base from J; bases unmatched to any gene: 6. The length of the CDR3 is 15 residues. Germline loops: CDR1 KGHSH, CDR2 LQKENI. CDR3 in amino acids: CASSRGKGANTEAFF. CDR3 DNA: TGTGCCAGCTCACGAGGGAAGGGGGCGAACACTGAAGCTTTCTTT.

This chain uses TRBV2 with TRBJ1-5, with D perhaps TRBD1 (5 bases). Germline lookup yields CDR1 SNHLY and CDR2 FYNNEI. V was clipped by 8 bases and J by 0 bases, with 14 bases between them. The CDR3 sequence is 15 residues long. The CDR3 spells CASAPRGNSNQPQHF. CDR3 bases: TGTGCCAGCGCACCAAGGGGAAATAGCAATCAGCCCCAGCATTTT.

CDR3 in DNA: TGCGCCAGCAGCCTGAGAGAAGGGGGGACTGAAGCTTTCTTT. Amino acids: CASSLREGGTEAFF. The chain joins TRBV4-1 to TRBJ1-1; TRBD1 is a possible D gene (6 bases). The CDR3 is made up of 14 amino acids. Germline-derived CDR1 and CDR2 are MGHRA and YSYEKL. V lost 4 bases to trimming and J lost 5 bases, with 14 bases between them.

This chain links TRBV3-1 (or the pseudogene TRBV3-2) with TRBJ1-5; D is unclear. Germline assignment: CDR1 LGHDT and CDR2 YNNKEL (reference sequence). This CDR3 is built from 15 residues. Trimming pared 0 bases from V and 5 bases from J, leaving 11 bases between. The chain's CDR3 is CASSQDPDEDQPQHF. The CDR3 bases are TGTGCCAGCAGCCAAGACCCAGACGAGGATCAGCCCCAGCATTTT.

This chain joins TRBV6-1 and TRBJ1-5; 10 bases are shared with TRBD1. Germline V gene lookup returns CDR1 MNHNS and CDR2 SASEGT. CDR3 size: 15 residues. V was pared by 3 bases and J by 9 bases, with 8 bases of the junction left unmatched. The CDR3, as DNA: TGTGCCAGCAGTGATACGGGACAGGGGCTGGTGCCCCAGCATTTT. The encoded protein is CASSDTGQGLVPQHF.

This chain joins TRBV4-1 and TRBJ2-2; maybe TRBD1 (5 bases). CDR3 length equals 17 residues. Trimming stripped 2 bases from V and 0 bases from J, with 13 bases between. Germline-derived CDR1 and CDR2 are MGHRA and YSYEKL. Written as DNA, the CDR3 is TGCGCCAGCAGCCAATTCCCATCGACAGCGAACACCGGGGAGCTGTTTTTT. Translated, it gives CASSQFPSTANTGELFF.